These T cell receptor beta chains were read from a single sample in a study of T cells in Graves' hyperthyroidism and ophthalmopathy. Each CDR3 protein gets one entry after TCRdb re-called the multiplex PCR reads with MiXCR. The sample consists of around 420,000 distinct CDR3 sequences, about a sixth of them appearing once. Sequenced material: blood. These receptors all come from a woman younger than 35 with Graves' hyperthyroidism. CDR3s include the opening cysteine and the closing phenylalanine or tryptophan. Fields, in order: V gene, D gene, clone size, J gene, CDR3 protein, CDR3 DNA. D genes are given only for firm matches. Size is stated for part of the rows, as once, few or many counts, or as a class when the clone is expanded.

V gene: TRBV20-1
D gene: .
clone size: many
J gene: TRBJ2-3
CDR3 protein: CSALTPGSTDTQYF
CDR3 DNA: TGCAGCGCCCTAACCCCGGGGAGCACAGATACGCAGTATTTT

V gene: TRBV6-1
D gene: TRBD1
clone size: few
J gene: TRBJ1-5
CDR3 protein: CASTGQPNQPQHF
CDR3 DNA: TGTGCCAGCACGGGACAGCCAAATCAGCCCCAGCATTTT

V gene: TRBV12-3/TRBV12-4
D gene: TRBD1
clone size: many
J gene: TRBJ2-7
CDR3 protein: CASSPKHGDRDLTRPYEQYF
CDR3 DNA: TGTGCCAGCAGTCCCAAACACGGGGACAGGGATCTCACCCGCCCCTACGAGCAGTACTTC

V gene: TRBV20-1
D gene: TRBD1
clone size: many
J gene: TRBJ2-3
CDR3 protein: CSARDMGQGAADTQYF
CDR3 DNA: TGCAGTGCTAGAGATATGGGACAGGGGGCCGCAGATACGCAGTATTTT

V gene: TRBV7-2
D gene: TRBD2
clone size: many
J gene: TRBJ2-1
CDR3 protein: CASSLAGTSGNNEQFF
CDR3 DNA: TGTGCCAGCAGCCTCGCCGGGACTAGCGGTAACAATGAGCAGTTCTTC

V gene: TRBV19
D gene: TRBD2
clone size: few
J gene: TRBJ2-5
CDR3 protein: CASSISGRAIVETQYF
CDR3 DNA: TGTGCCAGTAGTATAAGCGGGAGGGCCATAGTGGAGACCCAGTACTTC

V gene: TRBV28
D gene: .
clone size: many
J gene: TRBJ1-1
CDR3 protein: CASRSQMNTEAFF
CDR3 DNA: TGTGCCAGCAGGAGCCAAATGAACACTGAAGCTTTCTTT

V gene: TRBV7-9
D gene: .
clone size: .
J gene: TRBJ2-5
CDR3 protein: CASSLSLAGETQYF
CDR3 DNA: TGTGCCAGCAGCTTATCACTAGCAGGGGAGACCCAGTACTTC

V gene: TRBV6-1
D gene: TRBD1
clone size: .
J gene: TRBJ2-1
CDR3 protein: CASSSTGLVGEQFF
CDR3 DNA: TGTGCCAGCAGCTCGACAGGGCTGGTGGGTGAGCAGTTCTTC

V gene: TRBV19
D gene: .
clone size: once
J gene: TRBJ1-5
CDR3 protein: CASSIGLVGNQPQHF
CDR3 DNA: TGTGCCAGTAGTATAGGGCTCGTGGGTAATCAGCCCCAGCATTTT

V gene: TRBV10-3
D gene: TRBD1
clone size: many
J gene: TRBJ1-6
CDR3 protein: CAISEQGESPLHF
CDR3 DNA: TGTGCCATCAGTGAACAGGGGGAATCACCCCTCCACTTT

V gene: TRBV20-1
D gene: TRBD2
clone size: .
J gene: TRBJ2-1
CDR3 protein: CSANPTSGENNEQFF
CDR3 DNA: TGCAGTGCTAACCCTACTAGCGGGGAAAACAATGAGCAGTTCTTC

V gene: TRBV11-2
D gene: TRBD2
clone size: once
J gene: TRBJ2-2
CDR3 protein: CASSLRTSGTTGELFF
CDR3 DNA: TGTGCCAGCAGCTTAAGGACTAGCGGAACTACCGGGGAGCTGTTTTTT